This T cell receptor beta chain was identified during a study of post-analysis software for immune sequencing data. Study information: Relapsing-remitting, secondary progressive and progressive-relapsing multiple sclerosis were all included among the disease courses. Whole-study results and caveats: There was significantly lower normalized Chao1 diversity in multiple sclerosis patients than in controls. When patients were compared with controls, 4 or 5 TRBV segments were more frequent, TRBV5-6, TRBV5-1 and TRBV20-1 among them. Those samples that were prepared in the same batch co-clustered strongly by F measure.

Germline loops: CDR1 LNHNV, CDR2 YYDKDF (reference sequence). V dropped 5 bases and J dropped 0; count of bases not matched to a gene: 3. There are 15 residues in the CDR3. Points on this clonotype: The antigen is not known.

cDNA libraries of TCR beta carried unique molecular identifiers. When roughly 1 to 10 million T cells were used, they gave around 500,000 cDNA molecules. One entry per CDR3 protein, called by TCRdb with MiXCR from the PCR reads. The table lists some 700,000 distinct CDR3 sequences, approximately 59% of them singletons, with roughly 10% in the top ten. The chain recombines TRBV15 with TRBJ2-2; 7 bases agree with TRBD1. The source is a girl aged 2 to 10 with multiple sclerosis. The sequencing input was blood. In DNA, the CDR3 is TGTGCCACCAGCTCCACAGGGGCGAACACCGGGGAGCTGTTTTTT. Amino acid sequence: CATSSTGANTGELFF.